These T cell receptor beta chains were read from a single sample in a study of spatial heterogeneity in lung cancer. TCRdb re-called the 5' RACE reads with MiXCR, one entry per CDR3 protein. The sample contains about 39,000 distinct CDR3 sequences, less than 6% of which appear only once. Material: PBMCs, obtained at surgery. The receptors here all came from a male donor with early-stage non-small cell lung cancer. The CDR3 runs from the conserved cysteine through the conserved F or W. The D gene is left open where the match is weak. The listing skips clone size in some rows; elsewhere it reads once, few, many or a size class.

D: NA
length: 18
size: many
J: TRBJ2-3
V: TRBV11-2
CDR3: CASSSLVLGEASTDTQYF
DNA: TGTGCCAGCAGCTCACTCGTACTTGGGGAAGCGTCCACAGATACGCAGTATTTT

D: NA
length: 13
size: many
J: TRBJ2-7
V: TRBV28
CDR3: CASSLGVEYEQYF
DNA: TGTGCCAGCTCCCTGGGGGTTGAGTACGAGCAGTACTTC

D: NA
length: 12
size: few
J: TRBJ2-5
V: TRBV2
CDR3: CASRTDGETQYF
DNA: TGTGCCAGCAGGACCGATGGAGAGACCCAGTACTTC

D: TRBD1
length: 13
size: few
J: TRBJ1-2
V: TRBV12-3/TRBV12-4
CDR3: CASSPTGGYGYTF
DNA: TGTGCCAGCAGTCCCACAGGGGGCTATGGCTACACCTTC

D: NA
length: 16
size: many
J: TRBJ1-2
V: TRBV5-1
CDR3: CASSLLSSGVRRGYTF
DNA: TGCGCCAGCAGCTTGCTTTCATCCGGGGTCCGCCGTGGCTACACCTTC

D: NA
length: 12
size: many
J: TRBJ1-2
V: TRBV2
CDR3: CASRGINYGYTF
DNA: TGTGCCAGCAGGGGGATAAACTATGGCTACACCTTC

D: NA
length: 13
size: many
J: TRBJ2-4
V: TRBV3-1
CDR3: CASSQAPGTIQYF
DNA: TGTGCCAGCAGCCAAGCACCGGGAACAATTCAGTACTTC

D: TRBD2
length: 16
size: many
J: TRBJ2-5
V: TRBV9
CDR3: CASSPNGLAGLETQYF
DNA: TGTGCCAGCAGCCCCAATGGGCTAGCGGGGCTGGAGACCCAGTACTTC

D: NA
length: 17
size: many
J: TRBJ1-5
V: TRBV21-1
CDR3: CASSARRSQNSNQPQHF
DNA: TGTGCCAGCAGCGCCCGCAGGAGTCAGAATAGCAATCAGCCCCAGCATTTT

D: NA
length: 11
size: many
J: TRBJ2-3
V: TRBV20-1
CDR3: CSASPTHTQYF
DNA: TGCAGTGCTAGTCCCACCCATACGCAGTATTTT

D: NA
length: 17
size: few
J: TRBJ2-5
V: TRBV27
CDR3: CASSPRQDRTKGETQYF
DNA: TGTGCCAGCAGTCCGCGACAGGACAGGACTAAAGGAGAGACCCAGTACTTC

D: NA
length: 15
size: many
J: TRBJ2-2
V: TRBV7-2
CDR3: CASSLATADTGELFF
DNA: TGTGCCAGCAGCTTAGCGACAGCCGACACCGGGGAGCTGTTTTTT

D: TRBD2
length: 16
size: NA
J: TRBJ2-3
V: TRBV6-2/TRBV6-3
CDR3: CASSHPSGDATDTQYF
DNA: TGTGCCAGCAGCCATCCTAGCGGGGACGCGACAGATACGCAGTATTTT

D: TRBD1
length: 13
size: few
J: TRBJ2-1
V: TRBV29-1
CDR3: CSVGVGGSNEQFF
DNA: TGCAGCGTTGGGGTAGGGGGCTCAAATGAGCAGTTCTTC

D: TRBD1
length: 15
size: NA
J: TRBJ1-5
V: TRBV2
CDR3: CASSAGTDSNQPQHF
DNA: TGTGCCAGCAGTGCGGGGACAGATAGCAATCAGCCCCAGCATTTT

D: TRBD2
length: 18
size: many
J: TRBJ2-4
V: TRBV29-1
CDR3: CSVEDPASGGLAKNIQYF
DNA: TGCAGCGTTGAAGATCCGGCTAGCGGGGGACTAGCCAAAAACATTCAGTACTTC

D: NA
length: 13
size: many
J: TRBJ1-1
V: TRBV29-1
CDR3: CSVVVRENTEAFF
DNA: TGCAGCGTTGTCGTCAGGGAGAACACTGAAGCTTTCTTT

D: NA
length: 14
size: many
J: TRBJ1-1
V: TRBV6-5
CDR3: CASSSITGITEAFF
DNA: TGTGCCAGCAGCTCCATTACAGGGATCACTGAAGCTTTCTTT

D: NA
length: 12
size: many
J: TRBJ2-1
V: TRBV6-2/TRBV6-3
CDR3: CASKDSYNEQFF
DNA: TGTGCCAGCAAAGACAGCTACAATGAGCAGTTCTTC

D: NA
length: 14
size: many
J: TRBJ2-3
V: TRBV24-1
CDR3: CATSGPGFTDTQYF
DNA: TGTGCCACCAGTGGTCCAGGGTTCACAGATACGCAGTATTTT

D: NA
length: 14
size: few
J: TRBJ2-5
V: TRBV19
CDR3: CASSPSMYQETQYF
DNA: TGTGCCAGTAGTCCATCGATGTACCAAGAGACCCAGTACTTC

D: NA
length: 15
size: many
J: TRBJ1-1
V: TRBV29-1
CDR3: CSVEDSRVPNTEAFF
DNA: TGCAGCGTTGAAGATTCGAGGGTACCGAACACTGAAGCTTTCTTT

D: TRBD1
length: 15
size: many
J: TRBJ1-1
V: TRBV5-1
CDR3: CASSLLGQRNTEAFF
DNA: TGCGCCAGCAGCTTGTTGGGACAGAGGAACACTGAAGCTTTCTTT

D: TRBD1
length: 14
size: NA
J: TRBJ2-3
V: TRBV5-4
CDR3: CASSQDRGSDTQYF
DNA: TGTGCCAGCAGCCAGGACAGGGGATCAGATACGCAGTATTTT

D: TRBD2
length: 16
size: many
J: TRBJ2-7
V: TRBV4-1
CDR3: CASSQDTTSGGYEQYF
DNA: TGCGCCAGCAGCCAAGATACGACTAGCGGGGGTTACGAGCAGTACTTC

D: NA
length: 14
size: few
J: TRBJ2-7
V: TRBV11-1
CDR3: CASSLLQGIYEQYF
DNA: TGTGCCAGCAGTCTACTACAGGGCATCTACGAGCAGTACTTC

D: NA
length: 14
size: many
J: TRBJ1-2
V: TRBV12-3/TRBV12-4
CDR3: CASSLTRPEHGYTF
DNA: TGTGCCAGCAGTCTAACTAGGCCCGAACATGGCTACACCTTC

D: TRBD1
length: 16
size: few
J: TRBJ1-2
V: TRBV28
CDR3: CASSSTGALRNYGYTF
DNA: TGTGCCAGCAGTTCGACAGGGGCCCTCCGTAACTATGGCTACACCTTC

D: NA
length: 16
size: many
J: TRBJ2-4
V: TRBV4-2
CDR3: CASSQEKTIAKNIQYF
DNA: TGTGCCAGCAGCCAAGAGAAAACTATAGCCAAAAACATTCAGTACTTC

D: NA
length: 15
size: few
J: TRBJ2-4
V: TRBV7-2
CDR3: CASSLGIGGQAIQYF
DNA: TGTGCCAGCAGCCTGGGGATTGGGGGCCAAGCCATTCAGTACTTC

D: NA
length: 14
size: many
J: TRBJ2-7
V: TRBV18
CDR3: CASSSAEGSYEQYF
DNA: TGTGCCAGCTCGAGTGCGGAGGGGTCCTACGAGCAGTACTTC

D: NA
length: 12
size: many
J: TRBJ2-7
V: TRBV27
CDR3: CASSHSSYEQYF
DNA: TGTGCCAGCAGTCACAGCTCCTACGAGCAGTACTTC

D: TRBD2
length: 14
size: many
J: TRBJ2-7
V: TRBV27
CDR3: CASSLRGGLYEQYF
DNA: TGTGCCAGCAGTTTACGGGGGGGCCTCTACGAGCAGTACTTC

D: TRBD1
length: 13
size: many
J: TRBJ1-2
V: TRBV7-2
CDR3: CASSPTGDYGYTF
DNA: TGTGCCAGCAGCCCGACAGGGGACTATGGCTACACCTTC

D: NA
length: 13
size: many
J: TRBJ2-7
V: TRBV29-1
CDR3: CAALPAGVYEQYF
DNA: TGCGCAGCGTTACCGGCAGGGGTCTACGAGCAGTACTTC

D: NA
length: 13
size: NA
J: TRBJ2-1
V: TRBV12-3/TRBV12-4
CDR3: CASSQGTYNEQFF
DNA: TGTGCCAGCAGCCAGGGAACCTACAATGAGCAGTTCTTC

D: NA
length: 14
size: NA
J: TRBJ1-4
V: TRBV28
CDR3: CASSLPGGGEKLFF
DNA: TGTGCCAGCAGCCTCCCGGGCGGGGGTGAAAAACTGTTTTTT

D: TRBD1
length: 13
size: many
J: TRBJ2-5
V: TRBV10-3
CDR3: CAIRGTDQETQYF
DNA: TGTGCCATCAGGGGGACAGACCAAGAGACCCAGTACTTC

D: NA
length: 13
size: few
J: TRBJ2-1
V: TRBV11-1
CDR3: CASSLPQVNEQFF
DNA: TGTGCCAGCAGCTTACCACAGGTTAATGAGCAGTTCTTC

D: NA
length: 14
size: many
J: TRBJ1-3
V: TRBV11-2
CDR3: CASSLDLSGNTIYF
DNA: TGTGCCAGCAGCTTGGATCTCTCTGGAAACACCATATATTTT

D: NA
length: 15
size: few
J: TRBJ1-2
V: TRBV5-4
CDR3: CASSLGGAPNYGYTF
DNA: TGTGCCAGCAGCTTGGGGGGGGCCCCTAACTATGGCTACACCTTC

D: TRBD1
length: 15
size: few
J: TRBJ2-3
V: TRBV10-2
CDR3: CASSLWDSGADTQYF
DNA: TGCGCCAGCAGCCTCTGGGACAGTGGCGCAGATACGCAGTATTTT

D: NA
length: 15
size: many
J: TRBJ2-2
V: TRBV9
CDR3: CASSVSGRGTGELFF
DNA: TGTGCCAGCAGCGTATCCGGCCGCGGCACCGGGGAGCTGTTTTTT

D: NA
length: 11
size: many
J: TRBJ2-5
V: TRBV7-6
CDR3: CASSIKETQYF
DNA: TGTGCCAGCAGTATAAAAGAGACCCAGTACTTC

D: NA
length: 14
size: NA
J: TRBJ2-7
V: TRBV27
CDR3: CASSLQGRTYEQYF
DNA: TGTGCCAGCAGTCTACAGGGACGGACCTACGAGCAGTACTTC

D: NA
length: 16
size: few
J: TRBJ2-1
V: TRBV21-1
CDR3: CASSKRPGQIYNEQFF
DNA: TGTGCCAGCAGCAAACGCCCGGGACAGATATACAATGAGCAGTTCTTC

D: NA
length: 14
size: many
J: TRBJ1-1
V: TRBV5-1
CDR3: CASSLDTSNTEAFF
DNA: TGCGCCAGCAGCTTGGACACGTCTAACACTGAAGCTTTCTTT

D: TRBD2
length: 14
size: few
J: TRBJ2-5
V: TRBV12-3/TRBV12-4
CDR3: CASSPGLGVETQYF
DNA: TGTGCCAGCAGTCCGGGACTAGGGGTGGAGACCCAGTACTTC

D: NA
length: 15
size: NA
J: TRBJ1-1
V: TRBV7-3
CDR3: CASSSYGGGNTKAFF
DNA: TGTGCCAGCAGCTCCTATGGGGGAGGGAACACTAAAGCTTTCTTT

D: NA
length: 15
size: NA
J: TRBJ2-7
V: TRBV2
CDR3: CASTSGPSSDYEQYF
DNA: TGTGCCAGCACTAGTGGTCCATCGTCTGACTACGAGCAGTACTTC

D: TRBD2
length: 17
size: many
J: TRBJ2-2
V: TRBV12-3/TRBV12-4
CDR3: CASSLVSSGRLAGELFF
DNA: TGTGCCAGCAGTTTAGTATCTAGCGGGAGACTCGCCGGGGAGCTGTTTTTT

D: TRBD1
length: 15
size: NA
J: TRBJ1-2
V: TRBV30
CDR3: CAWSFRDRWNYGYTF
DNA: TGTGCCTGGAGTTTCCGGGACAGGTGGAATTATGGCTACACCTTC

D: TRBD2
length: 15
size: NA
J: TRBJ2-3
V: TRBV11-2
CDR3: CASSLGLAGSDTQYF
DNA: TGTGCCAGCAGCTTAGGACTAGCGGGGTCAGATACGCAGTATTTT